The sequence of this T cell receptor beta chain was determined in a study of radiotherapy plus CTLA-4 blockade in lung cancer. Losses at the gene ends were 3 bases for V and 5 bases for J; bases not matched to a gene: 5. CDR3 size: 14 residues. Germline V lookup: CDR1 MDHEN, CDR2 SYDVKM. Participants had chemo-refractory metastatic non-small-cell lung cancer and were treated with focal radiation plus ipilimumab CTLA-4 blockade. Some clones are missing from TCRdb's copy, which holds only in-frame ones; the method was immunoSEQ multiplex PCR. The table shows 48,000 or so clones, with roughly four fifths occurring only once. In regard to this clone: Its antigen is not identified.

Broader study findings: Early clonal dynamics of blood T cells, together with interferon-beta, were reported as the best response predictor.

The specimen was peripheral blood, collected from a patient treated with radiotherapy plus ipilimumab. This receptor was obtained from a human donor with non-small cell lung cancer whose response to radiotherapy plus ipilimumab could not be evaluated. V and J are TRBV28 and TRBJ2-7, with TRBD1 identical over 9 bases. The CDR3 reads CASSFDRGRDEQYF. CDR3 DNA sequence: TGTGCCAGCAGTTTCGACAGGGGGAGGGACGAGCAGTACTTC.